These T cell receptor beta chains were read from a single sample in a study of blood T cells in healthy people across ages. TCRdb fed the 5' RACE reads into MiXCR, producing one record per CDR3 protein. The table shows 890,000 or so distinct CDR3 sequences, with around two thirds occurring only once. Material: blood. Receptor source: a man under 40 in good health. Each CDR3 is given with its conserved first and last residue. D genes are given only for firm matches. Size is omitted from some rows. Given values are once, few, many or a class for expanded clones.

TGTGCCAGCAGTTTAACTAGCGGGGGGAGTTCCCAGTACTTC	CASSLTSGGSSQYF	TRBJ2-5	-	TRBD2	TRBV12-3/TRBV12-4
TGTGCCAGCAGCCCCACCCGGGGCAGCTCCTACAATGAGCAGTTCTTC	CASSPTRGSSYNEQFF	TRBJ2-1	few	-	TRBV9
TGCAGTGCTAGACTTAACGAGGCGGCCCTAGACGAGCAGTACTTC	CSARLNEAALDEQYF	TRBJ2-7	-	-	TRBV20-1
TGTGCCAGCAGCCAGGCTTCGACAGTAGAGTTGTTCTTC	CASSQASTVELFF	TRBJ2-1	-	-	TRBV3-1
TGTGCCAGCAGCACTGGGACAGGGCGGCAAGAGACCCAGTACTTC	CASSTGTGRQETQYF	TRBJ2-5	-	TRBD1	TRBV7-2
TGTGCCAGCAGTTACTCTACCTACAGCGGGGGGGCAGATACGCAGTATTTT	CASSYSTYSGGADTQYF	TRBJ2-3	-	TRBD2	TRBV6-2/TRBV6-3
TGTGCCAGCAGTGAAAGCGGACAGTTGCAGTACTTC	CASSESGQLQYF	TRBJ2-5	-	-	TRBV2
TGTGCCAGCTTTAACACTGAAGCTTTCTTT	CASFNTEAFF	TRBJ1-1	-	-	TRBV6-6
TGTGCCAGCAGCTCGATGGGACAGGCCATGAGGAACACTGAAGCTTTCTTT	CASSSMGQAMRNTEAFF	TRBJ1-1	-	TRBD1	TRBV7-2
TGCGCCAGCAGCTCGCTGATGATTACAGGGGACTATGACTACACCTTC	CASSSLMITGDYDYTF	TRBJ1-2	-	TRBD1	TRBV5-1
TGTGCCATCAACAGGGACAGTAACTATGGCTACACCTTC	CAINRDSNYGYTF	TRBJ1-2	-	TRBD1	TRBV10-3
TGTGCCAGCAGCCCCCGGGAGGGACGGACGTCCTACAATGAGCAGTTCTTC	CASSPREGRTSYNEQFF	TRBJ2-1	-	TRBD2	TRBV7-9
TGCAGTGCGAGACAAGCGGGGGGGGCCAACGGGTACTTC	CSARQAGGANGYF	TRBJ2-7	-	TRBD2	TRBV20-1
TGTGCCAGCAGTCTGACAGGGTGGGGCTACGAGCAGTACTTC	CASSLTGWGYEQYF	TRBJ2-7	-	TRBD1	TRBV25-1